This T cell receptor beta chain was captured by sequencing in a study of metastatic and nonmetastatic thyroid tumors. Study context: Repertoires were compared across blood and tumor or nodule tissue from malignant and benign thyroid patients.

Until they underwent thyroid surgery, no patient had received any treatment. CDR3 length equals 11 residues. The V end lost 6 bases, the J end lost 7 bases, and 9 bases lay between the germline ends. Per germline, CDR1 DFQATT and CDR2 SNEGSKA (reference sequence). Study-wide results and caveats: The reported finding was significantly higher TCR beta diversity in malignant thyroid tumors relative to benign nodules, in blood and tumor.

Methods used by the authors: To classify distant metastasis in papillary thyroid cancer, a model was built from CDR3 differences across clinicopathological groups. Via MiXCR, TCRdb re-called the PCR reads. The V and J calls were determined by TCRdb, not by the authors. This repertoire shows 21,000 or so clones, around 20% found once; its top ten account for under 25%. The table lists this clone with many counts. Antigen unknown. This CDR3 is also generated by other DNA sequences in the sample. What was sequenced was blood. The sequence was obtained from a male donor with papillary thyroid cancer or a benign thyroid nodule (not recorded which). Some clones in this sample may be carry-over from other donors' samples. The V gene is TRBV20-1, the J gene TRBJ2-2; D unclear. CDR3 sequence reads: CSAPAVGELFF. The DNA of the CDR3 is TGCAGTGCCCCCGCAGTCGGGGAGCTGTTTTTT.